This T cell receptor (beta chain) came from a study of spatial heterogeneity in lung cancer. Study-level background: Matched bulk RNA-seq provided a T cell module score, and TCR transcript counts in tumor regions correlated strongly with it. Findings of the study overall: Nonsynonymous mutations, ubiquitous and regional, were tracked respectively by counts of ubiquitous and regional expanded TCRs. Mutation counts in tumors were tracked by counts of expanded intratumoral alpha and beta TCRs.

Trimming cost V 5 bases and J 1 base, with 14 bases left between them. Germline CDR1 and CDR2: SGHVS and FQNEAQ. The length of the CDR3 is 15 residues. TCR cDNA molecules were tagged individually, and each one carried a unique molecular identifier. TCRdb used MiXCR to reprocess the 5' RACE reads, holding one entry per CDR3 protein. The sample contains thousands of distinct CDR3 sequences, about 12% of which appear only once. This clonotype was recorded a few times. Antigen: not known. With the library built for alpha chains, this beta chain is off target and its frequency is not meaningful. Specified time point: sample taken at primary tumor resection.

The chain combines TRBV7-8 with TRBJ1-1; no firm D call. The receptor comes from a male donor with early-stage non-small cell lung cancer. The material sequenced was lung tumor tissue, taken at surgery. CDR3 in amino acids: CASSLMTPSNTEAFF. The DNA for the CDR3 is TGTGCCAGCAGCCTAATGACACCTTCGAACACTGAAGCTTTCTTT. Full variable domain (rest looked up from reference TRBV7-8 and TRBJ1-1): GAGVSQSPRYKVAKRGQDVALRCDPISGHVSLFWYQQALGQGPEFLTYFQNEAQLDKSGLPSDRFFAERPEGSVSTLKIQRTQQEDSAVYLCASSLMTPSNTEAFFGQGTRLTVV.